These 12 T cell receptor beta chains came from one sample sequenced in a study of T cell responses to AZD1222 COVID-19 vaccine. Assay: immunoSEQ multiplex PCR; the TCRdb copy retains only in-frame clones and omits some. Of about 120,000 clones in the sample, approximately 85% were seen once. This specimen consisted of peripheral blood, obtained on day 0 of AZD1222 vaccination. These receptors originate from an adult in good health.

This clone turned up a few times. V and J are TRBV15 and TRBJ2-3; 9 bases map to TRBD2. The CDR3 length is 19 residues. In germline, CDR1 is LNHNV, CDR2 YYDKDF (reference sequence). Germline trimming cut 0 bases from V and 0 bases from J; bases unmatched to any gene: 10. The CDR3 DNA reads TGTGCCACCAGCAGAGAATGGATCGGCGGGAGGGATAGCACAGATACGCAGTATTTT. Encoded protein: CATSREWIGGRDSTDTQYF.

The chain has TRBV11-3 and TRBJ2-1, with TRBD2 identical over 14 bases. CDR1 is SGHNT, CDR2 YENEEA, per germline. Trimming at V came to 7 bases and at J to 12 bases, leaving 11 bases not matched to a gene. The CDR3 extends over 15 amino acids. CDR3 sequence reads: CASTLTGTSGGGQFF. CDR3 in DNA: TGTGCCAGCACCCTAACCGGGACTAGCGGGGGAGGGCAGTTCTTC.

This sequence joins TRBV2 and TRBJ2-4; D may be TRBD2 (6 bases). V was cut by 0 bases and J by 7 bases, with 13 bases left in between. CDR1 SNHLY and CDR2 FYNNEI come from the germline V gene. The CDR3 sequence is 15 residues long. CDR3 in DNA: TGTGCCAGCAGTGAAGCGCAGACCCGGGGGAACATTCAGTACTTC. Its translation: CASSEAQTRGNIQYF.

The CDR3 region has the DNA TGCAGCGTTGCCGGCAGAAACCGTGAAGCTTTCTTT. Translating gives CSVAGRNREAFF. This chain connects TRBV29-1 to TRBJ1-1; no definite D call. Germline lookup yields CDR1 SQVTM and CDR2 ANQGSEA. The CDR3 has 12 residues. The germline V and J ends were trimmed by 4 bases and 7 bases, with 13 bases remaining between them.

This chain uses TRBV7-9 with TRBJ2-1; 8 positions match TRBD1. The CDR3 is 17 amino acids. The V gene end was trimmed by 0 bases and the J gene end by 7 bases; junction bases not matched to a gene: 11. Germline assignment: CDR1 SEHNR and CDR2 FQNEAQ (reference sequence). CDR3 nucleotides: TGTGCCAGCAGCTTAGCGCAGGTGGGCAGGGGGCGAAATGAGCAGTTCTTC. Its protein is CASSLAQVGRGRNEQFF.

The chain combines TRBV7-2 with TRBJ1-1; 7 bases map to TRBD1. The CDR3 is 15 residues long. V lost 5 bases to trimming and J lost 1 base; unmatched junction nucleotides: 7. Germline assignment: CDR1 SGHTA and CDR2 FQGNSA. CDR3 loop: CASSEYRGTNTEAFF. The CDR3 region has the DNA TGTGCCAGCAGCGAATACAGGGGAACGAACACTGAAGCTTTCTTT.

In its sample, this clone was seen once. CDR3 sequence reads: CASSLPSGSSYEQYF. The CDR3 nucleotides read TGTGCCAGCAGCCTGCCTAGCGGGAGCTCCTACGAGCAGTACTTC. The chain carries TRBV28 and TRBJ2-7, with 10 bases that match TRBD2. With 6 bases clipped from V and 0 bases from J, the junction kept 5 bases outside the gene matches. CDR1 is MDHEN and CDR2 is SYDVKM in the germline V gene. The CDR3 length is 15 residues. Filled out from reference TRBV28 and TRBJ2-7, the complete variable domain reads DVKVTQSSRYLVKRTGEKVFLECVQDMDHENMFWYRQDPGLGLRLIYFSYDVKMKEKGDIPEGYSVSREKKERFSLILESASTNQTSMYLCASSLPSGSSYEQYFGPGTRLTVT.

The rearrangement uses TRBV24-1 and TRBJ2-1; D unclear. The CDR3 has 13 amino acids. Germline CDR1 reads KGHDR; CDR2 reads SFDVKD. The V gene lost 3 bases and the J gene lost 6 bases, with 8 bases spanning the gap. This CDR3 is CATSDPWGNEQFF. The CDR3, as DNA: TGTGCCACCAGTGATCCCTGGGGCAATGAGCAGTTCTTC.

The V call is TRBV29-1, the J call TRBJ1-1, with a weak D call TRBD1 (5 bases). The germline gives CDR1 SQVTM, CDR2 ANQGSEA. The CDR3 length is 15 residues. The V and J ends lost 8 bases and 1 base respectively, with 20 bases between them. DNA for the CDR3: TGCAGCCCCCTTAGGGGAGGGGCGAGGAACACTGAAGCTTTCTTT. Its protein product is CSPLRGGARNTEAFF.

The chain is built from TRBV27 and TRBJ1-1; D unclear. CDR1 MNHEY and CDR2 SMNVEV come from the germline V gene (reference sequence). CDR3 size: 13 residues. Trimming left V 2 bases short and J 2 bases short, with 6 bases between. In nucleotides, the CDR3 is TGTGCCAGCAGTTTAAGGGATAACACTGAAGCTTTCTTT. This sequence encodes CASSLRDNTEAFF.

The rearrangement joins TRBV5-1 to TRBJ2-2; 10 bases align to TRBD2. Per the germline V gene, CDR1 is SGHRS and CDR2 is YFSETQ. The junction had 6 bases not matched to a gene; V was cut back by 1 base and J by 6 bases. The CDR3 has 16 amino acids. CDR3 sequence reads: CASSLRGLASSGELFF. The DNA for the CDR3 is TGCGCCAGCAGCTTGAGGGGACTAGCGTCTTCCGGGGAGCTGTTTTTT.

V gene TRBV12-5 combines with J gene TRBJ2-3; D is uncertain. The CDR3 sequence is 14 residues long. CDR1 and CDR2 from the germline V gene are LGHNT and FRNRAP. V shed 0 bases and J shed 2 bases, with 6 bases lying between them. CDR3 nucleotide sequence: TGTGCTAGTGGTTTGGTACCCAACACAGATACGCAGTATTTT. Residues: CASGLVPNTDTQYF.